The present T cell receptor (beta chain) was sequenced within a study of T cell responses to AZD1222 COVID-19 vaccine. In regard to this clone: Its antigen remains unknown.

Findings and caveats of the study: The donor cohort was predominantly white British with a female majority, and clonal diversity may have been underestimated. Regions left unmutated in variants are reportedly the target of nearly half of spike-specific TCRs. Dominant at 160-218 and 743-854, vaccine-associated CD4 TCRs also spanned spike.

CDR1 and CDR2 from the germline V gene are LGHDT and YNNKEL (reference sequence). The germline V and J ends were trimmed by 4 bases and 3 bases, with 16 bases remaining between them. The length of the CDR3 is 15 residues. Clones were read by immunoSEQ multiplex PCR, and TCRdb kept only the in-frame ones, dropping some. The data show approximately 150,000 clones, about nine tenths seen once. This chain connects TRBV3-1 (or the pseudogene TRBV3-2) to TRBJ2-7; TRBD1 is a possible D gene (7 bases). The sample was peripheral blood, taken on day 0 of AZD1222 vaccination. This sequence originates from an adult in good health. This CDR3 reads CASSPRGTVRYEQYF. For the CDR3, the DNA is TGTGCCAGCAGCCCCCGGGGGACAGTTCGCTACGAGCAGTACTTC.